This is a list of T cell receptor beta chains from one sample in a study of CD8 T cells in ankylosing spondylitis. Using its own MiXCR run on the 5' RACE reads, TCRdb lists one record per CDR3 protein. The sample shows about 25,000 distinct CDR3 sequences, under 3% of them seen only once. Sequencing was done on a sample of blood, either unsorted or a sorted T cell fraction (not recorded which). These TCRs come from a female donor with ankylosing spondylitis or in good health (not recorded which). CDR3s include the opening cysteine and the closing phenylalanine or tryptophan. D genes are given only for firm matches. Clone size is given as how often the clone was seen (once, few, many) or a class if it is expanded.

>many|TRBJ2-3|TRBV9|TRBD2
CASSVVGLADTDTQYF
TGTGCCAGCAGCGTAGTTGGACTAGCGGATACAGATACGCAGTATTTT
>many|TRBJ1-1|TRBV9|NA
CASSVVGQGRGAFF
TGTGCCAGCAGCGTAGTAGGGCAGGGACGTGGAGCTTTCTTT
>many|TRBJ2-3|TRBV9|NA
CASSVRGGDTDTQYF
TGTGCCAGCAGCGTAAGGGGGGGGGACACAGATACGCAGTATTTT
>many|TRBJ2-4|TRBV9|NA
CASSVAELGIQYF
TGTGCCAGCAGCGTAGCTGAGCTTGGCATTCAGTACTTC
>many|TRBJ2-2|TRBV9|TRBD1
CASSVAPGGGRGELFF
TGTGCCAGCAGCGTAGCTCCAGGGGGCGGCCGCGGGGAGCTGTTTTTT
>many|TRBJ2-1|TRBV9|TRBD2
CASSLGGTSAYNEQFF
TGTGCCAGCAGCTTGGGGGGGACTAGCGCGTACAATGAGCAGTTCTTC
>few|TRBJ2-5|TRBV9|TRBD2
CASSVAAGGLQETQYF
TGTGCCAGCAGCGTAGCGGCGGGAGGACTCCAAGAGACCCAGTACTTC
>many|TRBJ2-2|TRBV9|NA
CASSVELPRRTGELFF
TGTGCCAGCAGCGTAGAACTCCCCCGTCGGACCGGGGAGCTGTTTTTT
>many|TRBJ2-6|TRBV9|TRBD1
CASSVSDRAGANVLTF
TGTGCCAGCAGCGTCAGCGACAGGGCTGGGGCCAACGTCCTGACTTTC
>many|TRBJ2-7|TRBV9|TRBD1
CASSPRTGGFYEQYF
TGTGCCAGCAGCCCCAGGACAGGGGGTTTCTACGAGCAGTACTTC
>medium-sized|TRBJ2-1|TRBV9|TRBD1
CASSVGTGGLYNEQFF
TGTGCCAGCAGCGTAGGGACAGGGGGCTTGTACAATGAGCAGTTCTTC
>many|TRBJ2-1|TRBV9|TRBD2
CASSVKPIGREGYNEQFF
TGTGCCAGCAGCGTAAAACCCATCGGGCGGGAGGGTTACAATGAGCAGTTCTTC
>many|TRBJ2-5|TRBV9|NA
CASSEGIGGGQETQYF
TGTGCCAGCAGCGAGGGTATAGGAGGGGGCCAAGAGACCCAGTACTTC
>many|TRBJ1-6|TRBV9|NA
CASSPSEGFYNSPLHF
TGTGCCAGCAGCCCCAGCGAGGGTTTCTATAATTCACCCCTCCACTTT
>many|TRBJ2-3|TRBV9|NA
CASSVGQPATDTQYF
TGTGCCAGCAGCGTAGGACAGCCCGCAACAGATACGCAGTATTTT
>many|TRBJ2-3|TRBV9|NA
CASSGSFGRGTDTQYF
TGTGCCAGCAGCGGTTCCTTTGGACGGGGCACAGATACGCAGTATTTT